This T cell receptor beta chain was sequenced during a study of PD-1 blockade in classical Hodgkin lymphoma. Whole-study results and caveats: Reasons behind the repertoire differences stay unclear, perhaps disease activity or earlier therapy. Exclusion was applied to patients who started nivolumab under 1 year after ASCT.

The CDR3 has 16 amino acids. Germline V gene sequence: CDR1 SGHTA, CDR2 FQGTGA. V was shortened by 5 bases and J by 3 bases, with 16 bases between the two germline ends. Profiling relied on immunoSEQ multiplex PCR, and the TCRdb table lists in-frame clones only, not all of them. This sample has 50,000 or so clones; about nine tenths occur once, and the top ten carry approximately 6.8%. This clone has a single count. Its specificity is not known. The time point here: cycle 4 day 1 (C4D1), after around six weeks of nivolumab. Each of the patients experienced relapse following autologous stem cell transplantation, and their brentuximab vedotin exposure differed.

The chain recombines TRBV7-3 with TRBJ2-2; D might be TRBD1 (6 bases). Sequences were derived from peripheral blood mononuclear cells (PBMCs), sampled before the fourth cycle of nivolumab. The receptor comes from a human donor with classical Hodgkin lymphoma. The CDR3 protein is CASSQTPGQHTGELFF. The CDR3 DNA reads TGTGCCAGCAGCCAAACGCCCGGACAGCACACCGGGGAGCTGTTTTTT.